The 14 T cell receptor beta chains given below trace back to one sample, sequenced in a study of beta chain features in type 1 diabetes. Since all of the isolated RNA was reverse transcribed, expressed TCRB transcripts were what got sequenced. The method was immunoSEQ multiplex PCR; TCRdb's version includes in-frame clones alone and lacks a portion of them. The sample carries fewer than 650,000 clones, around 16% recorded once. Input material: naive CD4+ T cells from blood. The receptors shown here come from a young man in good health.

V usage is TRBV6-5 and J usage is TRBJ1-4; D is uncertain. The CDR3 loop spans 12 amino acids. Germline values: CDR1 MNHEY, CDR2 SVGAGI. With 10 bases removed from V and 11 bases from J, the gap between germline ends came to 17 bases. The CDR3 sequence: CAISVGPSKLFF. The CDR3 DNA sequence: TGTGCCATCTCCGTCGGGCCATCGAAACTGTTTTTT.

Comment on this clone: Other DNA variants within this sample encode the same CDR3. V gene TRBV10-3 combines with J gene TRBJ2-1, with D perhaps TRBD2 (6 bases). Germline assignment: CDR1 ENHRY and CDR2 SYGVKD. The V and J ends lost 4 bases and 0 bases respectively, with 10 bases between them. The CDR3 contains 15 residues. This CDR3 is CAISGVSGSYNEQFF. CDR3 DNA sequence: TGTGCCATCAGTGGCGTTAGCGGCTCCTACAATGAGCAGTTCTTC.

This clone was seen more than once but under ten times. This CDR3 is CASSLTPGATQYF. CDR3 in DNA: TGTGCCAGCAGCTTAACGCCCGGGGCGACCCAGTACTTC. The chain couples TRBV7-3 to TRBJ2-5; D assignment may be TRBD1 or TRBD2 (5 bases each). CDR1 is SGHTA and CDR2 is FQGTGA in the germline V gene. The V end lost 0 bases, the J end lost 7 bases, and 9 bases lay between the germline ends. This CDR3 is 13 amino acids long.

This clone has just a few counts. The gene calls are TRBV18 and TRBJ1-3; no firm D call. CDR1 is KGHSH and CDR2 is LQKENI in the germline V gene. This CDR3 comprises 15 residues. Trimming shortened V by 1 base and J by 2 bases, and 9 bases separated the two germline ends. DNA for the CDR3: TGTGCCAGCTCACCACAGGGTCTAGCTGGAAACACCATATATTTT. Its translation is CASSPQGLAGNTIYF.

This clone has only a few counts. This chain joins TRBV27 and TRBJ1-1; the D gene is possibly TRBD1 (6 bases). The V end lost 6 bases, the J end lost 6 bases, and 23 bases lay between the germline ends. The CDR3 contains 16 residues. CDR1 and CDR2 (germline): MNHEY, SMNVEV (reference sequence). CDR3 sequence (DNA): TGTGCCAGCAGCCACCACCGGACGGTCGAGGGGGCTGAAGCTTTCTTT. This encodes CASSHHRTVEGAEAFF.

Details on this clone: Other DNA sequences from this sample encode an identical CDR3 as well. This chain connects TRBV7-2 to TRBJ2-3, with TRBD1 identical over 7 bases. J gave up 1 base and V 6 bases, and 4 bases lay outside the gene matches. The CDR3 consists of 14 residues. CDR1 and CDR2 from the germline V gene are SGHTA and FQGNSA. In nucleotides, the CDR3 is TGTGCCAGCAGTCTCGACAGGGGCACAGATACGCAGTATTTT. This translates into CASSLDRGTDTQYF.

In this sample, this clone turned up a few times. V usage is TRBV11-1 and J usage is TRBJ2-3; 12 bases are a match to TRBD1. Per the germline V gene, CDR1 is SGHAT and CDR2 is FQDESV (reference sequence). Germline trimming cut 5 bases from V and 4 bases from J; bases unmatched to any gene: 7. CDR3 length: 16 amino acids. This chain's CDR3 is CASSTTGTGGPDTQYF. The CDR3 DNA sequence: TGTGCCAGCAGCACCACCGGGACAGGGGGCCCAGATACGCAGTATTTT.

This clone was detected a few times. The V call is TRBV10-3, the J call TRBJ2-3; 13 bases are shared with TRBD2. The CDR3 spans 18 residues. V was pared by 6 bases and J by 2 bases, with 11 bases of the junction left unmatched. Germline CDR1 ENHRY, CDR2 SYGVKD. Here the CDR3 reads CAISPNTGTSGDTDTQYF. The CDR3 bases are TGTGCCATCAGCCCCAATACCGGGACTAGCGGGGACACAGATACGCAGTATTTT.

This clone turned up a few times. The rearrangement joins TRBV7-2 to TRBJ1-4; D unresolved. The ends were cut back, 1 base at V and 2 bases at J, with 5 bases in the middle. CDR3 size: 14 residues. Germline assignment: CDR1 SGHTA and CDR2 FQGNSA. The CDR3 reads CASSLVPTNEKLFF. DNA for the CDR3: TGTGCCAGCAGCTTAGTGCCCACTAATGAAAAACTGTTTTTT.

The chain couples TRBV4-3 to TRBJ2-7, with D unclear. Trimming took off 1 base at V and 1 base at J, with 14 bases between the two ends. Germline V gives CDR1 LGHNA, CDR2 YSLEER. The CDR3 loop spans 16 amino acids. For the CDR3, the DNA is TGCGCCAGCAGCCAAGGTCAGGTGGGATTGTCCTACGAGCAGTACTTC. Translating gives CASSQGQVGLSYEQYF.

The J gene is TRBJ2-3, the V gene TRBV27; 8 nucleotides align to TRBD2. Trimming cost V 5 bases and J 1 base; bases outside gene matches: 17. CDR3 length: 19 amino acids. The V gene's germline CDR1 is MNHEY and CDR2 SMNVEV (reference sequence). CDR3 amino acids: CASSTSQREMVMGTDTQYF. CDR3 bases: TGTGCCAGCAGTACCAGTCAGCGGGAGATGGTGATGGGCACAGATACGCAGTATTTT.

V and J are TRBV9 and TRBJ2-1; 8 bases fit TRBD2. The germline gives CDR1 SGDLS, CDR2 YYNGEE. The CDR3 is 13 residues long. The junction had 2 bases not matched to a gene; V was cut back by 3 bases and J by 6 bases. The CDR3 DNA reads TGTGCCAGCAGCGCGACTAGCGTCAATGAGCAGTTCTTC. Its translation is CASSATSVNEQFF.

The chain uses TRBV23-1 and TRBJ2-2; D may be TRBD2 (5 bases). TRBV23-1 is an ORF, with its function uncertain. V was clipped by 1 base and J by 4 bases, with 10 bases between them. This CDR3 is built from 15 residues. The CDR3 loop reads CASSQYRGSTGELFF. In DNA, the CDR3 is TGCGCCAGCAGTCAATATCGGGGAAGCACCGGGGAGCTGTTTTTT.

This clone was detected only a few times. The V and J genes are TRBV9 and TRBJ2-7; 8 bases fit TRBD1. Germline V gene sequence: CDR1 SGDLS, CDR2 YYNGEE. The length of the CDR3 is 15 residues. The ends lost 0 bases at V and 4 bases at J; junction bases unmatched: 6. The CDR3 loop reads CASSVVPGGSYEQYF. In DNA, the CDR3 is TGTGCCAGCAGCGTAGTTCCAGGGGGCTCATACGAGCAGTACTTC.